The present T cell receptor beta chain was sequenced within a study of early T cells in non-severe SARS-CoV-2 infection. Researchers tagged individual cDNA molecules with unique molecular identifiers. From the 5' RACE reads, TCRdb called clonotypes with MiXCR, one entry per CDR3 protein. The sample records 80,000 to 100,000 distinct CDR3 sequences, 14% being singletons. This CDR3 contains 14 residues. Trimming cost V 7 bases and J 6 bases, with 16 bases left between them. Germline CDR1 MNHNY, CDR2 SVGAGI (reference sequence). The chain combines TRBV6-6 with TRBJ2-4; possibly TRBD1 for D (6 bases). Sequences were obtained from whole blood. The clonotype originates from an adult who was a healthcare worker with PCR-confirmed SARS-CoV-2 infection or an uninfected control (not recorded which). CDR3 DNA sequence: TGTGCCAGCACCCAGGGGAGTAAAGGAAACATTCAGTACTTC. Its protein is CASTQGSKGNIQYF.